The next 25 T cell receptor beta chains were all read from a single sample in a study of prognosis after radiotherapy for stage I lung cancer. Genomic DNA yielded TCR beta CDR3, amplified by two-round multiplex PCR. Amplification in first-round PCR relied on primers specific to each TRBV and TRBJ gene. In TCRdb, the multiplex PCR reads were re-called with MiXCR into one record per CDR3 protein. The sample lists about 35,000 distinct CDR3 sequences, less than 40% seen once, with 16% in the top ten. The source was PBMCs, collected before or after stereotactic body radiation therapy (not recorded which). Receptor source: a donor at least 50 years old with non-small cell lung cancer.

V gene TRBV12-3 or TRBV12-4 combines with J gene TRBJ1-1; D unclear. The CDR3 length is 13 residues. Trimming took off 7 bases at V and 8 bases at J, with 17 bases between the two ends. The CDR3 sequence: CASIPGHGSEAFF. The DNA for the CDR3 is TGTGCCAGCATCCCAGGCCATGGCTCGGAAGCTTTCTTT.

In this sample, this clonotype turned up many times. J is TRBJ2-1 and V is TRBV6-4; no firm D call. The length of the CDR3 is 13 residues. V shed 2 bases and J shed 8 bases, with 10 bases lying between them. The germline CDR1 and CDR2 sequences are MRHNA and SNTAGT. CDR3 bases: TGTGCCAGCAGTGACGAGTTTGGCGATGAGCAGTTCTTC. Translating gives CASSDEFGDEQFF.

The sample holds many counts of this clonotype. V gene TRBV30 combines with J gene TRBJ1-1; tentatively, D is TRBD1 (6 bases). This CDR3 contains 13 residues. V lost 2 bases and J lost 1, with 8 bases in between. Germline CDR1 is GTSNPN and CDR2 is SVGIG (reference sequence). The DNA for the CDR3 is TGTGCCTGGAGTTGGGGACAGAACACTGAAGCTTTCTTT. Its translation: CAWSWGQNTEAFF.

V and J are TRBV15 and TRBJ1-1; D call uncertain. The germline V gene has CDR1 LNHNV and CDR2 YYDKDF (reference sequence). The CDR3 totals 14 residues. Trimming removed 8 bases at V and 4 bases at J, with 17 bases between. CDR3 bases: TGTGCCACCTTTGAATGGGGAGGTGGCACTGAAGCTTTCTTT. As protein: CATFEWGGGTEAFF.

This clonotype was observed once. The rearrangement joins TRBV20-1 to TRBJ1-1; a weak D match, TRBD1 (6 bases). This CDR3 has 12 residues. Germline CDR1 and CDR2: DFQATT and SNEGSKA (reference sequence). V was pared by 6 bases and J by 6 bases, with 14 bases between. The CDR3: CSAATGSPEAFF. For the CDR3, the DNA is TGCAGTGCCGCAACAGGGTCACCTGAAGCTTTCTTT.

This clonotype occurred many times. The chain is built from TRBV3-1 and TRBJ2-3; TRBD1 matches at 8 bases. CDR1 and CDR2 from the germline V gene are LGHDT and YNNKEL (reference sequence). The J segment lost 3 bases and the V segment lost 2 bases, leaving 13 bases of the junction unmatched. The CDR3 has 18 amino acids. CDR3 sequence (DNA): TGTGCCAGCAGCCAAAAAAGTCTAAGGGACAGGAGGACAGATACGCAGTATTTT. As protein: CASSQKSLRDRRTDTQYF.

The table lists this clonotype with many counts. The CDR3 loop is CASRTTGGSAGELFF. The DNA of the CDR3 is TGCGCCAGCCGAACTACAGGGGGCAGCGCCGGGGAGCTGTTTTTT. V is TRBV4-1 and J is TRBJ2-2, with 9 nucleotides matching TRBD1. The V gene end was trimmed by 8 bases and the J gene end by 6 bases; junction bases not matched to a gene: 10. Per germline, CDR1 MGHRA and CDR2 YSYEKL. This CDR3 region has 15 residues.

The CDR3 DNA sequence: TGTGCCAGCAGTTTAGTGACGAATGAAAAACTGTTTTTT. Protein sequence: CASSLVTNEKLFF. The rearrangement links TRBV12-3 or TRBV12-4 to TRBJ1-4; no firm D call. V lost 1 base, J lost 5 bases, and 5 bases lay in between. CDR3 size: 13 residues.

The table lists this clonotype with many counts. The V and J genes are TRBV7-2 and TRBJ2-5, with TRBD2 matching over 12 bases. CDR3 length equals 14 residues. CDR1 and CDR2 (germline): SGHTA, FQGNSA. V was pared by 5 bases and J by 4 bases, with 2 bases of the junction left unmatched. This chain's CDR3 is CASSRGLAGETQYF. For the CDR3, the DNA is TGTGCCAGCAGCCGGGGACTAGCGGGAGAGACCCAGTACTTC.

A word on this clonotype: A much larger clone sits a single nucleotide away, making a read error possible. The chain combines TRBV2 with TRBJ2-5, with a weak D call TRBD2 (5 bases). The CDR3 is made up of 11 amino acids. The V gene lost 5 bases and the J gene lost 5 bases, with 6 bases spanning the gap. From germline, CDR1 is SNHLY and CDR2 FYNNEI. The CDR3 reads CASSRRETQYF. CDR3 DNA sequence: TGTGCCAGCAGTAGGAGGGAGACCCAGTACTTC.

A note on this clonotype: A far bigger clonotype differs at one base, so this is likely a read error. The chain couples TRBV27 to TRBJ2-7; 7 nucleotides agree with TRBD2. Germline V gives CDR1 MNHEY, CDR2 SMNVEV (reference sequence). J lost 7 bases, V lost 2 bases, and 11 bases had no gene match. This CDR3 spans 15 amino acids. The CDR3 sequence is CASSLSGVTYNEQYF. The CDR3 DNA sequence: TGTGCCAGCAGTTTAAGCGGGGTCACCTACAATGAGCAGTACTTC.

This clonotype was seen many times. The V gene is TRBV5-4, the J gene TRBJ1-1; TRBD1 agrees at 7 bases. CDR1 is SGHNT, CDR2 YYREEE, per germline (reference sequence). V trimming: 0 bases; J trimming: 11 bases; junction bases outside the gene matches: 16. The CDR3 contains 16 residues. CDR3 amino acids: CASSLDNPGGTRNAFF. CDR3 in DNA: TGTGCCAGCAGCTTGGATAATCCAGGGGGGACCCGGAACGCTTTCTTT.

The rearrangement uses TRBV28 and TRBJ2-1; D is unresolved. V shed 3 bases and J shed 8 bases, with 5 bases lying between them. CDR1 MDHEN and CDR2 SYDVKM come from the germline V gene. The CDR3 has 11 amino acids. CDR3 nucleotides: TGTGCCAGCAGTTTGGTAGATGAGCAGTTCTTC. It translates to CASSLVDEQFF. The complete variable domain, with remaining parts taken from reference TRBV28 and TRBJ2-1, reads DVKVTQSSRYLVKRTGEKVFLECVQDMDHENMFWYRQDPGLGLRLIYFSYDVKMKEKGDIPEGYSVSREKKERFSLILESASTNQTSMYLCASSLVDEQFFGPGTRLTVL.

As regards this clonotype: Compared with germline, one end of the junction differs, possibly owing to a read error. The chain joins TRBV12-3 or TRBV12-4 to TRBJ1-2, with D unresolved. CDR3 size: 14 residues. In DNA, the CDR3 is TGTGCCAGCAGTTTACGGGTGGGGAACTATGTCTACACCTTC. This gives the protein CASSLRVGNYVYTF.

The CDR3 loop reads CSASFWAGYGYTF. The CDR3 region has the DNA TGCAGTGCTAGTTTCTGGGCTGGCTATGGCTACACCTTC. The chain uses TRBV20-1 and TRBJ1-2; D gene unclear. Germline CDR1 reads DFQATT; CDR2 reads SNEGSKA (reference sequence). Trimming shortened V by 3 bases and J by 4 bases, and 12 bases separated the two germline ends. CDR3 length: 13 amino acids.

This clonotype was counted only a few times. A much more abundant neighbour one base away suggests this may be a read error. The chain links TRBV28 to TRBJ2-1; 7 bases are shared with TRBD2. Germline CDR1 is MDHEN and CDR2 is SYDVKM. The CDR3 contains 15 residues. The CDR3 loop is CASTPLSGKYNGQFF. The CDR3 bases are TGTGCCAGCACCCCTCTCAGCGGGAAGTACAATGGGCAGTTCTTC.

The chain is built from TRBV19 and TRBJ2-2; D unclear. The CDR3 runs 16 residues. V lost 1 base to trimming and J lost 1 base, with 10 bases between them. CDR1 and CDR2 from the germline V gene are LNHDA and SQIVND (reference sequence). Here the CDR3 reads CASSIVPIGNTGELFF. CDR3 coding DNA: TGTGCCAGTAGTATAGTCCCTATCGGGAACACCGGGGAGCTGTTTTTT.

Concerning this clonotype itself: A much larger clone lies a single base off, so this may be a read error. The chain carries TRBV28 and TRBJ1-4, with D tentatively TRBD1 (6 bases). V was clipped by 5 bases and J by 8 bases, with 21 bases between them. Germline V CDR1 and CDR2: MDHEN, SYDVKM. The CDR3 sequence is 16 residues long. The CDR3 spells CASSPTSSGAREKLFF. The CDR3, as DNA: TGTGCCAGCAGTCCTACCTCCTCAGGGGCAAGGGAAAAACTGTTTTTT.

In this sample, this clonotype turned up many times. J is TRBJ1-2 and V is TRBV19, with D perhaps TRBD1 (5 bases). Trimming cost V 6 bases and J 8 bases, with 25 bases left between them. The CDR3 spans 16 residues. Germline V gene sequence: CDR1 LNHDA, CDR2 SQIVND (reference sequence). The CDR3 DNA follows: TGTGCCAGTAGCCTAAGTTTTGGGACCGTTTATGTAGGCTACACCTTC. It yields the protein CASSLSFGTVYVGYTF.

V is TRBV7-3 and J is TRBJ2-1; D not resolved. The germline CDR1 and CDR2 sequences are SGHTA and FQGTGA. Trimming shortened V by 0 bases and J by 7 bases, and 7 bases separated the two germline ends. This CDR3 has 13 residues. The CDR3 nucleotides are TGTGCCAGCAGCTTAACAGGGTTAAATGAGCAGTTCTTC. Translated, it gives CASSLTGLNEQFF.

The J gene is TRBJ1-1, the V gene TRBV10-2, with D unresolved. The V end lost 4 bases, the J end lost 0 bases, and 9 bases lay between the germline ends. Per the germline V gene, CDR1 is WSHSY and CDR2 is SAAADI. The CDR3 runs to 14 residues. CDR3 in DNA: TGCGCCAGCAGTGCAAGAAGGTTGAACACTGAAGCTTTCTTT. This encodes CASSARRLNTEAFF.

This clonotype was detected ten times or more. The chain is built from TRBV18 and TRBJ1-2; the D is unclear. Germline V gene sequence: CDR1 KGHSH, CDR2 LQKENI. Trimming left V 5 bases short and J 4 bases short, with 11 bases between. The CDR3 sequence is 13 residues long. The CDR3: CASSSSGRYGYTF. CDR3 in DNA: TGTGCCAGCTCATCGTCCGGACGCTATGGCTACACCTTC.

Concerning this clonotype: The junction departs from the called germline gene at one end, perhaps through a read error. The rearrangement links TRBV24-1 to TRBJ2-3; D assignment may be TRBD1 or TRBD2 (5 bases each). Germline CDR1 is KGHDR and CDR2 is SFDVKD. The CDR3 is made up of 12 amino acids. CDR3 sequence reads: CAISVGDLAQYF. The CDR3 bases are TGTGCCATCAGTGTGGGGGATTTGGCGCAGTATTTT.

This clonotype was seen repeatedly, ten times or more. Written as DNA, the CDR3 is TGCGCCAGCAGCTCAGATGGGACTAGCGGGAGAGAGACCCAGTACTTC. It yields the protein CASSSDGTSGRETQYF. The V call is TRBV5-1, the J call TRBJ2-5; 14 positions agree with TRBD2. This CDR3 is 16 amino acids long. The ends lost 3 bases at V and 4 bases at J; junction bases unmatched: 5. Germline V gene lookup returns CDR1 SGHRS and CDR2 YFSETQ.

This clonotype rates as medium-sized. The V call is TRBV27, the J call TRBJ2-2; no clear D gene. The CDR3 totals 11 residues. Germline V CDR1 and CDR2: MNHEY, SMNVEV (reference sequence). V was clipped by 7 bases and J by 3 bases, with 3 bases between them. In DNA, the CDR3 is TGTGCCAGCACCCACACCGGGGAGCTGTTTTTT. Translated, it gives CASTHTGELFF.